Included here is one T cell receptor (beta chain) sequence, with context. The sample is drawn from a study of T cell changes during pregnancy in multiple sclerosis. CDR3 size: 15 residues. The V segment lost 0 bases and the J segment 3 bases; nucleotides outside the gene matches: 4. Germline V gene lookup returns CDR1 SGHRS and CDR2 YFSETQ. The assay was immunoSEQ multiplex PCR, and TCRdb's table has in-frame clones only and misses some. The sample lists roughly 42,000 clones, about 89% occurring once. V usage is TRBV5-1 and J usage is TRBJ2-3; 7 bases line up with TRBD1. Specimen: CD4+ T cells from peripheral blood mononuclear cells, collected in the first trimester of pregnancy. The TCR comes from a female donor with multiple sclerosis, enrolled in a pregnancy study. Here the CDR3 DNA reads TGCGCCAGCAGCTTGGAACAGGGGTTAACAGATACGCAGTATTTT. It specifies CASSLEQGLTDTQYF.